The 5 T cell receptor beta chains listed next were all sequenced from one sample in a study of patients and donors after allogeneic stem cell transplantation. TCRdb used MiXCR to reprocess the RT-PCR reads, holding one entry per CDR3 protein. The repertoire consists of roughly 140,000 distinct CDR3 sequences, with 37% occurring once and the leading ten covering 40% to 55%. The sequencing sample was made of blood, either unsorted or a sorted T cell fraction (not recorded which). The receptor set was obtained from a human donor who was either an allogeneic HSCT recipient or a stem cell or donor lymphocyte infusion donor (not recorded which). It is not recorded whose cells these are; they may come from a transplant donor.

This clonotype was observed a handful of times. V gene TRBV5-1 combines with J gene TRBJ2-1, with D unresolved. The germline V and J ends were trimmed by 4 bases and 0 bases, with 11 bases remaining between them. Germline V gives CDR1 SGHRS, CDR2 YFSETQ. This CDR3 comprises 15 residues. This CDR3 is CASSRPGSSYNEQFF. The CDR3 DNA follows: TGCGCCAGCAGCCGGCCCGGCAGCTCCTACAATGAGCAGTTCTTC.

The chain uses TRBV7-9 and TRBJ1-2; 8 positions agree with TRBD1. The CDR3 extends over 13 amino acids. J was trimmed by 4 bases and V by 9 bases; bases with no gene match: 7. Germline CDR1 is SEHNR and CDR2 is FQNEAQ (reference sequence). In DNA, the CDR3 is TGTGCCAGTCGGACAGGGAAAGCCTATGGCTACACCTTC. Translation gives CASRTGKAYGYTF. Filled out from reference TRBV7-9 and TRBJ1-2, the complete variable domain reads DTGVSQNPRHKITKRGQNVTFRCDPISEHNRLYWYRQTLGQGPEFLTYFQNEAQLEKSRLLSDRFSAERPKGSFSTLEIQRTEQGDSAMYLCASRTGKAYGYTFGSGTRLTVV.

The chain combines TRBV4-1 with TRBJ1-2; a possible D gene is TRBD1 (5 bases). CDR3 length: 13 amino acids. Germline loops: CDR1 MGHRA, CDR2 YSYEKL. V dropped 5 bases and J dropped 8 bases, with 15 bases sitting between them. CDR3 DNA: TGCGCCAGCAGCGGATCCGGGGACGAAGGCTACACCTTC. This gives the protein CASSGSGDEGYTF.

This clonotype was seen only a few times. The chain carries TRBV7-2 and TRBJ1-1, with D possibly being TRBD1 (6 bases). Trimming left V 7 bases short and J 4 bases short, with 13 bases between. There are 13 residues in the CDR3. Per germline, CDR1 SGHTA and CDR2 FQGNSA. CDR3 amino acids: CASTPKGGTEAFF. DNA for the CDR3: TGTGCCAGCACCCCGAAGGGGGGCACTGAAGCTTTCTTT.

This clonotype was found a few times. The V gene is TRBV5-1, the J gene TRBJ1-1; TRBD1 agrees at 8 bases. V was pared by 4 bases and J by 4 bases, with 9 bases of the junction left unmatched. Germline-derived CDR1 and CDR2 are SGHRS and YFSETQ. The CDR3 extends over 15 amino acids. DNA for the CDR3: TGCGCCAGCAGCCGGACGGCAGGGGGCACCACTGAAGCTTTCTTT. Translating gives CASSRTAGGTTEAFF.